This TCR beta chain was sequenced during a study of identical twins. As to this clonotype: Its target is not known.

Germline-derived CDR1 and CDR2 are SGHAT and FQNNGV. The CDR3 runs to 13 residues. The V end was cut by 5 bases, the J end by 8 bases, with 13 bases between. The study's findings and limits: Shared out-of-frame alpha sequences (those common to twins) showed excess low generation probability.

TCRdb reprocessed the 5' RACE reads via MiXCR and lists one record per CDR3 protein. The sample has approximately 500,000 distinct CDR3 sequences, 20% to 30% seen once. The data were also submitted as part of a second study, on T cells expressing NK-cell markers. According to that study: A range of about 1.0-7.0% of CD8+ T cells consisted of dominant NKG2C+ clonotypes in more than five donors.

The chain joins TRBV11-2 to TRBJ2-1, with unresolved D. The TCR comes from a woman younger than 35 in good health. The specimen was CD4+ T cells sorted from blood. CDR3 nucleotides: TGTGCCAGCAGCGGGGTGCAGTCCCATGAGCAGTTCTTC. The encoded protein is CASSGVQSHEQFF.